This TCR beta chain was identified during a study of blood T cell repertoires in COVID-19. Study-level information: Material from acute and convalescent COVID-19 was sourced from the United States, Italy and Spain.

Per the authors' pipeline: Amplification of reference gene primers provided the estimated nucleated cell counts. Profiled with immunoSEQ multiplex PCR; TCRdb holds only in-frame clones, not every one. D and trimming were read from the DNA, whereas the V and J calls and clone size are those reported in that table. Among 100,000 to 150,000 clones listed, about 85% were seen once. The sample was peripheral blood. The source is a man in his 70s with acute or convalescent COVID-19.

CDR3: CASTASLVETQYF. The DNA for the CDR3 is TGTGCCAGCACCGCGAGCCTTGTGGAGACCCAGTACTTC. The rearrangement uses TRBV25-1 and TRBJ2-5, with no clear D. This CDR3 has 13 amino acids. Looked up from germline, CDR1 is MGHDK and CDR2 is SYGVNS. Trimming took off 7 bases at V and 5 bases at J, with 14 bases between the two ends.